The T cell receptor (beta chain) under discussion was sequenced for a study of naive and memory T cell subsets (dated by TCRdb to about 2017). At the level of the whole study: An open-source, UMI-based TCR alpha and beta sequencing pipeline was applied to sorted naive and memory peripheral blood T cell subsets. RNA was DNase-treated and reverse transcribed with TCR constant-region primers, mostly using SuperScript III. The functional CMV T cell responses agreed completely with IgG serology results. Overall study results and their limits: After error correction, over 95% of naive TCR sequences appeared only once, giving much steeper abundance distributions than memory subsets. Clonotypes were defined as single alpha or beta chain sequences, not paired alpha/beta receptors. RNA-based TCR counts may be influenced by expression changes linked to T cell activation and differentiation. A few larger clonotypes were present in naive repertoires, especially CD8 naive repertoires, and these clonotypes were possibly memory cells re-expressing CD45RA. No ground truth was available to validate the repertoire findings for the naive and memory subsets. Gini index rose and Shannon and inverse Simpson diversity fell from naive through CM, EM and EMRA in both CD4 and CD8 cells. TCR abundance followed a power law whose exponent differed between naive and memory subsets but was consistent across the three individuals.

Note on this clonotype: Which antigen it targets is not known. Within one base of it there is no much larger clone, and no base qualities were kept.

CDR1 and CDR2 were assigned from the germline V gene as MGHRA and YSYEKL. The CDR3 numbers 18 residues from cysteine through phenylalanine. Only CDR3 DNA is held: 54 bases, read in frame from base 1. Trimming removed 3 bases from V and 6 bases from J; the gene matches leave 13 bases unexplained. Separate amplification of TCR alpha and beta chain libraries was performed from the second PCR step onward. To determine each donor's CMV status, fresh PBMCs were stimulated overnight with CMV viral lysate, and IFNgamma production from CD4+ T cells was then assessed. Miltenyi beads were used first to positively select CD4 T cells, and CD8 T cells were then positively selected from the CD4-negative fraction. Cells were stained for CD3, CD4, CD8, CD45RA, CD27 and a live/dead dye and were sorted on a BD Aria II into four subsets based on CD45RA and CD27. A few healthy volunteers provided blood, and each donor's sample was split into CD4 and CD8 T cells and then further divided into four differentiation subsets. Approximately 130 ml of peripheral blood was drawn per donor, and PBMC were isolated by Ficoll-Paque PLUS density-gradient centrifugation. Sorted cells were lysed in RLT buffer, and RNA was extracted with a Qiagen RNeasy kit and stored at -80°C.

The library was generated by UMI-ligation and nested PCR. To cover both TRBC1 and TRBC2, the beta constant-region primer consisted of an equimolar mix of two oligonucleotides. T4 RNA ligase 1 ligated a single-stranded oligonucleotide carrying the SP2 primer and a 12-nucleotide UMI to the cDNA 3' end. Four rounds of PCR, combining the SP2 primer with nested alpha and beta constant-region primers, were used to amplify the ligated cDNA. The ligation reaction was kept at 16 degrees C for about 18-24 hours. PCR2 was usually performed as a SYBR Green qPCR and halted at a preset threshold so that over-amplification would not occur. Agencourt AMPure XP magnetic beads were used for all purifications after the first. Library amounts were measured by Qubit and library quality was assessed on a TapeStation, where the main peak was expected at around 650 bp. Pooled libraries were sequenced on an Illumina MiSeq using v2 2x251 paired-end kits, and typically roughly 0.85-2 million reads were obtained per sample. Each sample's library went into the pool at roughly 4 nM, and roughly 4.5-7.5% PhiX was added to help with cluster recognition. The original pipeline was this. Decombinator assigned V and J genes to Demultiplexor-processed FASTQ reads by tag matching, allowing a single base-pair mismatch. UMIs were used by Collapsinator to correct both sequencing errors and frequency errors arising from PCR heterogeneity. TCRs were translated and CDR3s were extracted from the conserved cysteine to the FGXG phenylalanine by CDR3Translator, with non-productive sequences being flagged. Gini, Shannon entropy and inverse Simpson indices were computed after subsampling the repertoires to the same number of UMI-defined TCRs. Within the linear range, a power law was fitted to clonotype abundance distributions using maximum likelihood. On one naive CD8 sample, the pipeline and MIGEC gave similar UMI counts, unique TCR numbers and clonal distributions. In one analysis, naive TCRs that were also found in any memory subset of the same donor were excluded from the naive repertoire. The repertoires were searched for under 7,500 CMV-associated CDR3 sequences that had been compiled from VDJdb and a published dataset. TCRdb applied fastp at Q25 and MiXCR to the public reads, then kept only in-frame beta chains. Every CDR3 protein is listed once, alongside the most common genes and DNA of its rows. TCRdb, not the authors, supplied the V and J calls. In all, the sample holds some 150,000 distinct CDR3 sequences, and over 15% of those were seen once. Of the sample, approximately 0.13% is held by the ten largest clones.

Sequenced input: naive CD4+ T cells from blood. Taken with the paper, the label for cell subset or site translates to: naive T cells, CD45RA high CD27+. Here the chain combines TRBV4-1 and TRBJ2-1; 11 bases in the junction line up with TRBD2. The sequence derives from a human donor in good health. The DNA is TGCGCCAGCAGCCATGGGCCCCCCCCTAGCGGGAGGAGCAATGAGCAGTTCTTC. It translates to CASSHGPPPSGRSNEQFF.